Detailed here is one T cell receptor (beta chain). The sample is drawn from a study of blood T cell repertoires in COVID-19. Study overall: In each case, the material was cDNA or gDNA derived from T cells, B-cell-depleted T cells, or PBMCs.

Authors' data handling: The authors estimated nucleated cell counts from reference gene primer amplification. TCRdb's table, derived via immunoSEQ multiplex PCR, lists solely in-frame clones and lacks some. Clone size and the V and J calls come from that table; the DNA yielded D and trimming. The sample records approximately 25,000 clones, about 91% being singletons. The CDR3 consists of 15 residues. V lost 4 bases and J lost 6; bases outside the gene matches: 6. Germline V lookup: CDR1 SGHDT, CDR2 YYEEEE. The clonotype originates from a human donor with active COVID-19. The donor label of this sample is uncertain. This chain uses TRBV5-6 with TRBJ1-6, with 8 nucleotides matching TRBD1. Sample: peripheral blood. The CDR3 nucleotides are TGTGCCAGCAGCATGGACAGGGTTGTTAATTCACCCCTCCACTTT. Translating gives CASSMDRVVNSPLHF.